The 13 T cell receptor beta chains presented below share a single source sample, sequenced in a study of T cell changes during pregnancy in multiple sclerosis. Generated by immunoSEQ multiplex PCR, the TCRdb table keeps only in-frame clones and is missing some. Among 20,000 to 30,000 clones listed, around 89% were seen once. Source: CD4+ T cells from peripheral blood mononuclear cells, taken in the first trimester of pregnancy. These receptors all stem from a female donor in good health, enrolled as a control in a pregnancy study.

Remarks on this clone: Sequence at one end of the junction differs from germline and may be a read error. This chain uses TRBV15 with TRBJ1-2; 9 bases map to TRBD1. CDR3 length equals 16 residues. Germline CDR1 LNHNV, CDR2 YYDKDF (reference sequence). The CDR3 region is CAASRGTGTFIDGYTF. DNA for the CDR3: TGTGCCGCCAGCAGGGGGACAGGGACTTTTATAGATGGCTACACCTTC.

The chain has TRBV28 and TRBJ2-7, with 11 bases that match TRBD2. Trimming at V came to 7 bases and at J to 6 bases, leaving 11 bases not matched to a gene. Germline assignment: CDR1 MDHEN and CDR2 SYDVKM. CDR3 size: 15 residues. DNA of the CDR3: TGTGCCAGCACGGCGGGTGTTAGCGGGAGGGGCGAGCAGTACTTC. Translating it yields CASTAGVSGRGEQYF.

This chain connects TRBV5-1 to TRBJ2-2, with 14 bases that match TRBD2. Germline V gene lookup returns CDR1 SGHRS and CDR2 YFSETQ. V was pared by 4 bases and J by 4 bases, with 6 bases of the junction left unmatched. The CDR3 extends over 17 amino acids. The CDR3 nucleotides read TGCGCCAGCAGCCTGACTAGCGGGGGGGCCGCCACCGGGGAGCTGTTTTTT. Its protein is CASSLTSGGAATGELFF.

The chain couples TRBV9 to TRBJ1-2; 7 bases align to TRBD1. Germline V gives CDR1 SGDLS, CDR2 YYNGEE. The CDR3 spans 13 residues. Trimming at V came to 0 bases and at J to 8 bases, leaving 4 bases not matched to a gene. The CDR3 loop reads CASSVVGGGGYTF. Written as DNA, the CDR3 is TGTGCCAGCAGCGTAGTTGGAGGGGGCGGCTACACCTTC.

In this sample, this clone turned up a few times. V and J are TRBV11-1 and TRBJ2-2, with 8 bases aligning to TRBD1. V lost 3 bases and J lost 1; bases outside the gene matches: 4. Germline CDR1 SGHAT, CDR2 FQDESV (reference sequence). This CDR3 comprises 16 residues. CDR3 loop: CASSFQGQGNTGELFF. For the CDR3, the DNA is TGTGCCAGCAGCTTTCAAGGACAGGGGAACACCGGGGAGCTGTTTTTT.

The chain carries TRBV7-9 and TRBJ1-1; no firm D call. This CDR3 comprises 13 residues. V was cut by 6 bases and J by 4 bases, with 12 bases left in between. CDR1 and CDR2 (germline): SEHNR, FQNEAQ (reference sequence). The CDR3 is CASRPLIPTEAFF. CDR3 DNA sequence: TGTGCCAGCAGACCGCTAATACCCACTGAAGCTTTCTTT.

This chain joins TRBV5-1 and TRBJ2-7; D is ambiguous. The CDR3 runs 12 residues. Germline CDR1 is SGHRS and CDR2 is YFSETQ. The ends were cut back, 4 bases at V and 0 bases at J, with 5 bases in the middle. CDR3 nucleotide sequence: TGCGCCAGCAGCCAGGACTCCTACGAGCAGTACTTC. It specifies CASSQDSYEQYF.

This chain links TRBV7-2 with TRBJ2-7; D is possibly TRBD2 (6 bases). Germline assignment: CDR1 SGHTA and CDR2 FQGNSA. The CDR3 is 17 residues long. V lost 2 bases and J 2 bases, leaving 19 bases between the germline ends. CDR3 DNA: TGTGCCAGCAGCTTAAGGGTAGCGGCTGCCAGGGCCTACGAGCAGTACTTC. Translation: CASSLRVAAARAYEQYF. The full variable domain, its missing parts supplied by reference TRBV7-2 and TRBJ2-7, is GAGVSQSPSNKVTEKGKDVELRCDPISGHTALYWYRQSLGQGLEFLIYFQGNSAPDKSGLPSDRFSAERTGGSVSTLTIQRTQQEDSAVYLCASSLRVAAARAYEQYFGPGTRLTVT.

The CDR3 is CASSSRITTGSQFF. DNA of the CDR3: TGTGCCAGCAGCTCTCGGATCACGACAGGGTCGCAGTTCTTC. The chain links TRBV9 to TRBJ2-1, with 7 positions matching TRBD1. CDR1 is SGDLS, CDR2 YYNGEE, per germline. The length of the CDR3 is 14 residues. With V trimmed by 4 bases and J by 12 bases, 13 bases remained unmatched.

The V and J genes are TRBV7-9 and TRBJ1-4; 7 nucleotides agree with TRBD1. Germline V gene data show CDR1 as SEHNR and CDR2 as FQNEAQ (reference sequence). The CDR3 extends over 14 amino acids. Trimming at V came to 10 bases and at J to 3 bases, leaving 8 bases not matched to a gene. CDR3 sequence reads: CAIPGGSPNEKLFF. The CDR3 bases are TGTGCCATTCCAGGGGGGAGCCCTAATGAAAAACTGTTTTTT.

The CDR3 here is CASSVTLALNNEQFF. Here the CDR3 DNA reads TGCGCCAGCAGTGTAACACTAGCGCTTAACAATGAGCAGTTCTTC. The chain carries TRBV10-2 and TRBJ2-1; TRBD2 aligns across 7 bases. The germline CDR1 and CDR2 sequences are WSHSY and SAAADI. V shed 4 bases and J 5 bases; nucleotides not matched to a gene: 8. The CDR3 is 15 amino acids.

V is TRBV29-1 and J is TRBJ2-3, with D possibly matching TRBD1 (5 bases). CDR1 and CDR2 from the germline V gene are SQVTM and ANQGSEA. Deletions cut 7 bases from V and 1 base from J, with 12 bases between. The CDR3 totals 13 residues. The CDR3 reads CSALKGGTDTQYF. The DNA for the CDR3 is TGCAGCGCCCTGAAAGGGGGCACAGATACGCAGTATTTT.

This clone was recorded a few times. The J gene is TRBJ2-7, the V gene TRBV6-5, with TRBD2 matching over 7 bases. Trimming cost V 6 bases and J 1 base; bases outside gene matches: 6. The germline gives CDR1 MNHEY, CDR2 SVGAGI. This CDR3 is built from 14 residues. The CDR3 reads CASSLAGYSYEQYF. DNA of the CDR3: TGTGCCAGCAGCTTAGCGGGTTATTCCTACGAGCAGTACTTC.